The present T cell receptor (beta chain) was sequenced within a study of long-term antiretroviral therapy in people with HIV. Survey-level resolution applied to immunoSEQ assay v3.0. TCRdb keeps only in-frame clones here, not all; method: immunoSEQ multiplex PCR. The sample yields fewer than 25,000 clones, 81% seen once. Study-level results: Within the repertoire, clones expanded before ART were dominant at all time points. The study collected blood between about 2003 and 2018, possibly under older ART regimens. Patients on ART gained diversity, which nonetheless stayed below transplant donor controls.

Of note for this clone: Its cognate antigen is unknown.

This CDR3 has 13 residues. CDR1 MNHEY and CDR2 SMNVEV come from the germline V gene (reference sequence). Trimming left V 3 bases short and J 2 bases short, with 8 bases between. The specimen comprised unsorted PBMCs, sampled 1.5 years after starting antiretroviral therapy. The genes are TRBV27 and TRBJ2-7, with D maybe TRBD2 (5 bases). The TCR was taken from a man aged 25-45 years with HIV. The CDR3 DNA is TGTGCCAGCAGTTTCGGACTCACCTACGAGCAGTACTTC. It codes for CASSFGLTYEQYF.